This T cell receptor (beta chain) was sequenced in a study of cytomegalovirus exposure and HLA in healthy donors. Study findings and constraints: Sequencing depth roughly uniform across donors was assumed in presence/absence analyses.

The V gene's germline CDR1 is MNHNS and CDR2 SASEGT. The CDR3 covers 13 residues. The V and J ends lost 0 bases and 4 bases respectively, with 6 bases between them. It was with 60 Vbeta and 13 Jbeta primers that the PCR ran. Original processing methods: Later, an analysis found approximately 80 million unique TCR beta chains, and about 10 million of these were shared. TCRdb's table, derived via immunoSEQ multiplex PCR, lists solely in-frame clones and lacks some. D and trimming were read from the DNA, whereas the V and J calls and clone size are those reported in that table. The table lists under 250,000 clones, just under 80% of them singletons. As for this clone: What it binds is unknown. Within the sample, other DNA sequences also encode this same CDR3.

The chain combines TRBV6-1 with TRBJ1-2; no reliable D call. The receptor was derived from a boy aged 5-17 years in good health and CMV-seronegative. The source material was PBMCs. The CDR3 sequence is CASSEAGLYGYTF. For the CDR3, the DNA is TGTGCCAGCAGTGAAGCTGGGCTCTATGGCTACACCTTC.